Listed here is a single T cell receptor (beta chain). Its antigen is still unknown. The data derive from a study of cytomegalovirus exposure and HLA in healthy donors. For the study at large: Later, an analysis reported that the 110 or so validation repertoires had used the same platform as the approximately 660 first-cohort repertoires. Regarding the study as a whole: A subsequent analysis found that TCR clusters from the first cohort also tended to co-occur in the 90 to 150 validation repertoires, with about 93% of cluster scores above 0.

Data came from immunoSEQ multiplex PCR; TCRdb stores just in-frame clones and leaves some out. This repertoire shows some 250,000 clones, around 89% found once; its top ten account for more than 0.35%. Germline-derived CDR1 and CDR2 are SGHTA and FQGNSA. There are 13 residues in the CDR3. V was shortened by 3 bases and J by 6 bases, with 9 bases between the two germline ends. The specimen sequenced was PBMCs. This sequence was found in a woman aged 18-30 years in good health and CMV-seronegative. V gene TRBV7-2 combines with J gene TRBJ2-1; D is perhaps TRBD2 (6 bases). In DNA form, the CDR3 reads TGTGCCAGCAGCTTCCGCGGGGCCAATGAGCAGTTCTTC. Translating it yields CASSFRGANEQFF.